The rows below give T cell receptor beta chains drawn from one sample of a study of radiotherapy plus CTLA-4 blockade in lung cancer. Sequenced by immunoSEQ multiplex PCR; TCRdb stores in-frame clones only, minus some. The repertoire holds about 86,000 clones, with roughly 87% as singletons. The source was peripheral blood, collected from a patient treated with radiotherapy plus ipilimumab. The receptors were sampled from a human donor with non-small cell lung cancer who had stable disease on radiotherapy plus ipilimumab. CDR3s include the opening cysteine and the closing phenylalanine or tryptophan. A D gene is named only where the DNA matches it firmly. Expanded clones get a size class; other rows say once, few or many, or leave the size out.

size	V	J	D	DNA	CDR3
-	TRBV12-2	TRBJ1-1	-	TGTGCAAGTCGCCCGTCTACAGGGGTGAACACTGAAGCTTTCTTT	CASRPSTGVNTEAFF
-	TRBV18	TRBJ2-1	-	TGTGCCAGCTCCCCACAGCCGGGACAAAACAATGAGCAGTTCTTC	CASSPQPGQNNEQFF
-	TRBV11-2	TRBJ2-7	-	TGTGCCAGCAGCTTATTAAAGGGTCCAAGCTCCTACGAGCAGTACTTC	CASSLLKGPSSYEQYF
-	TRBV19	TRBJ1-2	-	TGTGCCAGTGAGGACAACTTTAACTATGGCTACACCTTC	CASEDNFNYGYTF
-	TRBV10-1	TRBJ1-1	-	TGCGCCAGCAGTGATCCGTCTTCGGGCAACACTGAAGCTTTCTTT	CASSDPSSGNTEAFF
-	TRBV7-6	TRBJ2-3	TRBD1	TGTGCCAGCAGTAGGGGGCGGCAGGGGGCAACAGATACGCAGTATTTT	CASSRGRQGATDTQYF
-	TRBV5-1	TRBJ2-2	TRBD2	TGCGCCAGCAGTCGGCCCCGCGGGAGGGCGGAAACCGGGGAGCTGTTTTTT	CASSRPRGRAETGELFF
once	TRBV28	TRBJ2-1	TRBD2	TGTGCCAGCAGTGCCGGGACTAGCTTCAATGAGCAGTTCTTC	CASSAGTSFNEQFF
-	TRBV4-1	TRBJ2-1	TRBD2	TGCGCCAGCAGCCAAGGGTCTGGCGGGGGGTCCGGCAATGAGCAGTTCTTC	CASSQGSGGGSGNEQFF
-	TRBV29-1	TRBJ2-5	-	TGCAGCGTTAAGGGAACCCAAGAGACCCAGTACTTC	CSVKGTQETQYF
-	TRBV6-1	TRBJ2-7	TRBD1	TGTGCCAGCACCTTAGCCGGGACAGGGGCCTACGAGCAGTACTTC	CASTLAGTGAYEQYF
-	TRBV2	TRBJ1-5	-	TGTGCCAGCAAACTCGGAAATCAGCCCCAGCATTTT	CASKLGNQPQHF
-	TRBV6-1	TRBJ2-6	-	TGTGCCAGCAGTGATGGCCAGTCTGGGGCCAACGTCCTGACTTTC	CASSDGQSGANVLTF
-	TRBV19	TRBJ1-1	-	TGTGCCAGTAGTATTGGGCAGAACACTGAAGCTTTCTTT	CASSIGQNTEAFF
once	TRBV5-1	TRBJ2-5	-	TGCGCCAGCAGCAACCTGGCGGGGGCCGAGACCCAGTACTTC	CASSNLAGAETQYF
few	TRBV6-1	TRBJ2-5	TRBD1	TGTGCCAGCAGTGGCCGGGACAGAGAGACCCAGTACTTC	CASSGRDRETQYF
-	TRBV27	TRBJ2-1	TRBD2	TGTGCCAGCAGTGCCGCTAGCGGTTACGATGAGCAGTTCTTC	CASSAASGYDEQFF
-	TRBV4-1	TRBJ2-1	TRBD1	TGCGCCAGCAGCCAGACAGGGGGTGATCTCTACAATGAGCAGTTCTTC	CASSQTGGDLYNEQFF
-	TRBV28	TRBJ2-5	TRBD1	TGTGCCAGCAGTTCACAGGGGTGGAGGGAGACCCAGTACTTC	CASSSQGWRETQYF
once	TRBV28	TRBJ2-7	-	TGTGCCAGCAGTTTTTCAGATGCCTACGAGCAGTACTTC	CASSFSDAYEQYF
few	TRBV18	TRBJ2-2	-	TGTGCCAGCTCAGCCTCAATAGCCGGGGAGCTGTTTTTT	CASSASIAGELFF
-	TRBV5-4	TRBJ2-3	TRBD2	TGTGCCAGCAGCTCCCTCGGGGGGAGAGATACGCAGTATTTT	CASSSLGGRDTQYF
-	TRBV2	TRBJ2-7	TRBD2	TGTGCCAGCAGTGTCAGCGGGAGGGGCGAGCAGTACTTC	CASSVSGRGEQYF
-	TRBV4-2	TRBJ1-6	-	TGTGCCAGCAGCCAATTGATGGGAAATTCACCCCTCCACTTT	CASSQLMGNSPLHF
-	TRBV28	TRBJ2-4	-	TGTGCCAGCGGAGCGGTGGAGTTTGCCAAAAACATTCAGTACTTC	CASGAVEFAKNIQYF
-	TRBV11-3	TRBJ2-7	TRBD2	TGTGCCAGCAGCTTGACTAGCGGGAGCCGTGAGCAGTACTTC	CASSLTSGSREQYF
-	TRBV28	TRBJ2-1	-	TGTGCCAGCAGTTTCGGGGCGCGCAATGAGCAGTTCTTC	CASSFGARNEQFF
-	TRBV4-2	TRBJ2-5	-	TGTGCCAGCAGCCAAGACTCCGGGGGAGAGACCCAGTACTTC	CASSQDSGGETQYF
-	TRBV13	TRBJ1-1	-	TGTGCCAGCAGCTTACGCGTGAACACTGAAGCTTTCTTT	CASSLRVNTEAFF
-	TRBV28	TRBJ2-7	TRBD1	TGTGCCAGCAGTTTGGACAGGGGGCTCTACGAGCAGTACTTC	CASSLDRGLYEQYF
-	TRBV28	TRBJ2-7	-	TGTGCCAGCAGTTTAACAGGGACTACCTACGAGCAGTACTTC	CASSLTGTTYEQYF
-	TRBV27	TRBJ2-1	-	TGTGCCAGCTGGGCAAATCATAACAATGAGCAGTTCTTC	CASWANHNNEQFF
-	TRBV7-7	TRBJ1-1	TRBD1	TGTGCCAGCAGTCGGACAGGGGACACTGAAGCTTTCTTT	CASSRTGDTEAFF
-	TRBV4-1	TRBJ2-7	-	TGCGCCAGCAGCCAAGGAACAGAAATGTCCTCCTACGAGCAGTACTTC	CASSQGTEMSSYEQYF
-	TRBV2	TRBJ2-3	-	TGTGCCAGCAGTGACGGGGGAGTCTGGTCTCTGAGCACAGATACGCAGTATTTT	CASSDGGVWSLSTDTQYF
-	TRBV9	TRBJ2-5	TRBD1	TGTGCCAGCAGCCCCGGGGACAGGGGTCAAGAGACCCAGTACTTC	CASSPGDRGQETQYF
-	TRBV10-2	TRBJ1-6	TRBD1	TGCGCCAGCAGAACCGGGACAGGCGGCGGGAATTCACCCCTCCACTTT	CASRTGTGGGNSPLHF
-	TRBV9	TRBJ1-1	-	TGTGCCAGCAGCGCCTGGGACGGTCAAACTGAAGCTTTCTTT	CASSAWDGQTEAFF
-	TRBV30	TRBJ2-1	TRBD2	TGTGCCTGGAGTAAGGGACTAGCGGGAGGGTACAATGAGCAGTTCTTC	CAWSKGLAGGYNEQFF
-	TRBV29-1	TRBJ2-1	TRBD1	TGCAGCGCCGGTAAGGGACAGGGGGGCAATGAGCAGTTCTTC	CSAGKGQGGNEQFF
-	TRBV5-1	TRBJ1-2	TRBD1	TGCGCCAGCAGCCCGATCCGGACAGGGGTTGGCTACACCTTC	CASSPIRTGVGYTF
-	TRBV27	TRBJ2-7	-	TGTGCCAGCAGTTCGGGACTCCGGAAGCCAGAGTACTTC	CASSSGLRKPEYF
-	TRBV6-6	TRBJ2-3	-	TGTGCCAGCAGTTGGGGAGATACGCAGTATTTT	CASSWGDTQYF
once	TRBV10-2	TRBJ1-5	-	TGCGCCAGCAGTGACAGCTATAGCAATCAGCCCCAGCATTTT	CASSDSYSNQPQHF
once	TRBV5-1	TRBJ2-7	TRBD2	TGCGCCAGCAGCTTGGAGGGCGGGAGTAACTACGAGCAGTACTTC	CASSLEGGSNYEQYF
-	TRBV28	TRBJ1-3	-	TGTGCCAGCAGGGGGGGCGCAAAAAACACCATATATTTT	CASRGGAKNTIYF
-	TRBV18	TRBJ1-5	-	TGTGCCAGCTCACCATCAGGGGTCAATCAGCCCCAGCATTTT	CASSPSGVNQPQHF
-	TRBV9	TRBJ2-5	TRBD2	TGTGCCAGCAGCGTGCAACTAGCGGGGGGGCCGGGGGAAGAGACCCAGTACTTC	CASSVQLAGGPGEETQYF